The source of this T cell receptor beta chain is a study of circulating and synovial CD4+ cells in juvenile arthritis. Study-wide results and limits: Some such blood samples were as oligoclonal as synovium. T cell genome counts differed by at least an order of magnitude between CPL and CD4 samples.

A note on this clone: What it recognizes is unknown.

The repertoire was sequenced with immunoSEQ multiplex PCR; TCRdb's copy has only in-frame clones and lacks some. The sample includes roughly 33,000 clones, about 96% of them seen just once. The clonotype originates from a human donor with juvenile idiopathic arthritis. The material sequenced was CD4+ T cells from blood.

CDR3 nucleotides: TGCGCCAGCAGCCAAGATCCCCCGTCTATCTCTGGAAACACCATATATTTT. Its protein product is CASSQDPPSISGNTIYF. The chain uses TRBV4-1 and TRBJ1-3; D not certain. Per the germline V gene, CDR1 is MGHRA and CDR2 is YSYEKL. The V end was cut by 0 bases, the J end by 0 bases, with 12 bases between. There are 17 residues in the CDR3.